The sequence of this T cell receptor (beta chain) was determined in a study of Ad26.COV2.S vaccination and SARS-CoV-2 variants. Assay: immunoSEQ multiplex PCR; the TCRdb copy retains only in-frame clones and omits some. The table records approximately 480,000 clones, 70% to 90% of them present only once. A remark on this clone: Its antigen is as yet unknown.

Study findings and constraints: For non-spike TCRs, breadth in vaccine recipients resembled that in placebo recipients.

Trimming left V 5 bases short and J 8 bases short, with 17 bases between. This CDR3 region has 14 residues. Germline lookup yields CDR1 KGHDR and CDR2 SFDVKD. Specified treatment: roughly 19 received Ad26.COV2.S at low or high dose, single or two shots; about five received placebo; per-sample allocation not given. All samples were drawn on day 63, counting from the first vaccine or placebo injection. The rearrangement joins TRBV24-1 to TRBJ1-2; D is ambiguous. The receptor was isolated from a person aged 18-65 years who received the Ad26.COV2.S COVID-19 vaccine or a placebo. Sequenced material: peripheral blood, taken in a trial of Ad26.COV2.S vaccine versus placebo. Here the CDR3 reads CATSGPQVPRGYTF. The CDR3 coding sequence is TGTGCCACCAGTGGGCCCCAGGTCCCAAGGGGCTACACCTTC.